This T cell receptor (beta chain) was profiled in a study of blood T cells in healthy people across ages. Collection of around 9.3 milliliters of peripheral blood was performed for each donor. Sample-barcoded 5' priming and a J-beta primer mix drove a second PCR of 7 to 11 cycles. A single record per CDR3 protein comes from TCRdb applying MiXCR to the 5' RACE reads. Counted here are about 800,000 distinct CDR3 sequences, roughly 46% occurring once; the ten biggest clones make up about a sixth. This receptor was obtained from an older man in good health. The sample consisted of blood.

The CDR3 region is CASTQTGFGTEAFF. CDR3 sequence (DNA): TGTGCCAGCACCCAAACAGGGTTTGGGACTGAAGCTTTCTTT. V and J are TRBV25-1 and TRBJ1-1; possibly TRBD1 for D (6 bases). CDR1 and CDR2 (germline): MGHDK, SYGVNS. This CDR3 comprises 14 residues. The V end lost 7 bases, the J end lost 5 bases, and 17 bases lay between the germline ends.